The clone carrying this T cell receptor (beta chain) has just a few counts. The antigen is undetermined. CDR3 length equals 12 residues. Germline CDR1 reads SGHAT; CDR2 reads FQNNGV. The V end was cut by 1 base, the J end by 8 bases, with 8 bases between. This specimen belongs to a study of T-cell memory formation after mild COVID-19. Study in general: Clusters of TCRs were largely donor specific. Findings and caveats of the study: Contracting clones localized mainly to CM and EM when CD4+ and mainly to EMRA when CD8+.

TCRdb reprocessed the 5' RACE reads via MiXCR and lists one record per CDR3 protein. The data hold 190,000 or so distinct CDR3 sequences, with about a fifth observed a single time. Sequenced: PBMCs or a T cell subset sorted from them (not recorded which). This receptor was identified in an adult woman who had mild COVID-19 (a few samples of this study predate the infection). Cell type and time point are not known. This rearrangement joins TRBV11-2 to TRBJ1-2, with D uncertain. This CDR3 is CASSLAQSGYTF. For the CDR3, the DNA is TGTGCCAGCAGCTTAGCCCAGAGCGGCTACACCTTC.